This TCR beta chain was captured in a study of long-term antiretroviral therapy in people with HIV. The CDR3 loop spans 15 amino acids. Germline values: CDR1 MDHEN, CDR2 SYDVKM. The ends were cut back, 5 bases at V and 0 bases at J, with 14 bases in the middle. Held in samples before DNA extraction were roughly 0.95-10 million cryopreserved PBMC. A word on this clone: The target antigen is unknown.

Findings of the study overall: The study lacked data on ART adherence, viral resistance or therapy changes. Diversity measured after ART increased yet remained under transplant donor controls.

Researchers ran immunoSEQ v3.0 at survey level. Clones were read by immunoSEQ multiplex PCR, and TCRdb kept only the in-frame ones, dropping some. Of 20,000 to 25,000 clones in the sample, more than 75% were seen once. The V and J genes are TRBV28 and TRBJ2-7, with TRBD2 as a possible D gene (5 bases). The source material was unsorted PBMCs, sampled 2.3 years after starting antiretroviral therapy. This receptor was obtained from a man aged 60 to 75 with HIV. In DNA form, the CDR3 reads TGTGCCAGCAGTGCCTCAGCGGAGAGCTCCTACGAGCAGTACTTC. Amino acids: CASSASAESSYEQYF.